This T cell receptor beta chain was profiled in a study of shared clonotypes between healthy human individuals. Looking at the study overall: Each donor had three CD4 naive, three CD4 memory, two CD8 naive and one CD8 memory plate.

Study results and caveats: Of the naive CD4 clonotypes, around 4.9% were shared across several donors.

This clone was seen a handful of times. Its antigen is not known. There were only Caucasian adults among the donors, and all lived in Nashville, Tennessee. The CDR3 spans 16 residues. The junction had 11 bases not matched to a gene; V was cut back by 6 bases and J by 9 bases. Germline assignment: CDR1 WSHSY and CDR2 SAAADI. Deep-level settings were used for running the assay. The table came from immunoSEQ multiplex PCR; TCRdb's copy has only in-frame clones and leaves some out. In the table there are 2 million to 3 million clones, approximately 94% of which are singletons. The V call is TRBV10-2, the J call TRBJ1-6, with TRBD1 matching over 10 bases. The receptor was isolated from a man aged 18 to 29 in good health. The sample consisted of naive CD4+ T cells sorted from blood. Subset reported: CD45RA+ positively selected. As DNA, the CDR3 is TGCGCCAGCAGCATCGTTTTGACAGGGGGCTCTTCACCCCTCCACTTT. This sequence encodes CASSIVLTGGSSPLHF.